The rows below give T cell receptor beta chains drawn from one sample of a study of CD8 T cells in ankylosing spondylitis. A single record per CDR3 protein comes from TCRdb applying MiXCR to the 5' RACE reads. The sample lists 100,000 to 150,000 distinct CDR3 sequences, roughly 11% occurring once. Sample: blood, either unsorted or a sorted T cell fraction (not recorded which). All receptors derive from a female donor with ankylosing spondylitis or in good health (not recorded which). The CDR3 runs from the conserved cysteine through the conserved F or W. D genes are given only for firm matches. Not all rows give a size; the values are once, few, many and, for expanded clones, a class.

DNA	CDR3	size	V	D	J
TGTGCCAGCAGCCAATCCGGGACAGGGAACTATGGCTACACCTTC	CASSQSGTGNYGYTF	few	TRBV3-1	TRBD1	TRBJ1-2
TGCGCCAGCAGCTTACAGGGAGGTGAAGCTTTCTTT	CASSLQGGEAFF	many	TRBV5-1	-	TRBJ1-1
TGTGCCATGGACGGGAACACTGAAGCTTTCTTT	CAMDGNTEAFF	-	TRBV2	-	TRBJ1-1
TGTGCCAGCAGCCAAGAAAGCGAGCAGTACTTC	CASSQESEQYF	many	TRBV14	-	TRBJ2-7
TGTGCCAGCAGTTCAGGACAGGGGGCGAGGGGGGCCAACGTCCTGACTTTC	CASSSGQGARGANVLTF	many	TRBV12-3/TRBV12-4	TRBD1	TRBJ2-6
TGTGCCAGCAGTTTAGGATGGTATAGCACAGATACGCAGTATTTT	CASSLGWYSTDTQYF	-	TRBV27	-	TRBJ2-3
TGTGCCAGCAGTTTAGGAGGTAGCGGGGATACGCAGTATTTT	CASSLGGSGDTQYF	many	TRBV12-3/TRBV12-4	TRBD2	TRBJ2-3
TGTGCCAGCCGAACAATAGGGGCGGATCAGCCCCAGCATTTT	CASRTIGADQPQHF	many	TRBV27	-	TRBJ1-5
TGCGCCAGCAGCTTGGTAATGTTTCGGACAGGGGGGTTGAACACTGAAGCTTTCTTT	CASSLVMFRTGGLNTEAFF	many	TRBV5-1	TRBD1	TRBJ1-1
TGTGCCAGCAGCCTAGCTGTACAATACACCGGGGAGCTGTTTTTT	CASSLAVQYTGELFF	few	TRBV11-2	-	TRBJ2-2
TGTGCCAGCTGTGAGGGGGACGCAGATACGCAGTATTTT	CASCEGDADTQYF	few	TRBV18	-	TRBJ2-3
TGTGCCAGCAGAGTCAGAGGGGCCTACAATGAGCAGTTCTTC	CASRVRGAYNEQFF	-	TRBV2	-	TRBJ2-1
TGTGCCAGCAGCATAGGACAGGGGAACACTGAAGCTTTCTTT	CASSIGQGNTEAFF	many	TRBV7-2	TRBD1	TRBJ1-1
TGTGCCAGTAGTATAGGAGGGAACAATCAGCCCCAGCATTTT	CASSIGGNNQPQHF	many	TRBV19	-	TRBJ1-5
TGCGCCACCTCACGTAGCGGGGGAGAAGAGACCCAGTACTTC	CATSRSGGEETQYF	many	TRBV5-1	TRBD2	TRBJ2-5
TGCAGCGGGAGGGACACTCCCTACGAGCAGTACTTC	CSGRDTPYEQYF	many	TRBV29-1	-	TRBJ2-7
TGTGCCAGCAGTCCAAGGCGGGTGTACCAAGAGACCCAGTACTTC	CASSPRRVYQETQYF	many	TRBV28	-	TRBJ2-5
TGTGCCAGCAGTGGGACTAGCGGGATAAATGAGCAGTTCTTC	CASSGTSGINEQFF	many	TRBV25-1	TRBD2	TRBJ2-1
TGTGCCATCAGTGAGTCGCTGGCACCCGCTTACTTC	CAISESLAPAYF	many	TRBV10-3	-	TRBJ2-5
TGTGCCATCAGTGTACTGGAGACAAACACTGAAGCTTTCTTT	CAISVLETNTEAFF	many	TRBV10-3	-	TRBJ1-1
TGTGCCAGCAGCCGAAGACTAGCGGGAGGGGCCGGGACAGATACGCAGTATTTT	CASSRRLAGGAGTDTQYF	many	TRBV4-2	TRBD2	TRBJ2-3
TGTGCCAGCTCACCAAACGAAGTGCCCCAGGCGTATTTT	CASSPNEVPQAYF	-	TRBV18	-	TRBJ2-3
TGCGCCAGCAGCCAACCATTCGGAAAGGGGCCCAGAACCTTC	CASSQPFGKGPRTF	many	TRBV4-1	-	TRBJ1-2
TGCAGCGTTGAAGACTGGCAGGGTCATGGCTACACCTTC	CSVEDWQGHGYTF	-	TRBV29-1	-	TRBJ1-2
TGTGCCAGCAGAACTGGACGGGAGTGGGATGAGCAGTTCTTC	CASRTGREWDEQFF	many	TRBV28	-	TRBJ2-1
TGTGCCAGCAGTGAGACGGGATGGGAGACCCAGTACTTC	CASSETGWETQYF	many	TRBV6-1	-	TRBJ2-5
TGTGCCAGCAGCGACAGGGGTAAGAACACTGAAGCTTTCTTT	CASSDRGKNTEAFF	many	TRBV7-9	TRBD1	TRBJ1-1
TGCGCCAGCAGCCTCACTAGCGGGGGGGATCAAGAGACCCAGTACTTC	CASSLTSGGDQETQYF	many	TRBV4-1	TRBD2	TRBJ2-5
TGTGCCAGCAGTCCCTCGGGAGGTACCGGGGAGCTGTTTTTT	CASSPSGGTGELFF	many	TRBV6-8	TRBD2	TRBJ2-2
TGTGCCAGCAGTTTCTCTTGGTTGCCCTACGAGCAGTACTTC	CASSFSWLPYEQYF	many	TRBV12-3/TRBV12-4	-	TRBJ2-7
TGTGCCAGCAGTCCAGGTGGGGGGTCCGGGGAAAAACTGTTTTTT	CASSPGGGSGEKLFF	many	TRBV12-3/TRBV12-4	-	TRBJ1-4